The 8 T cell receptor beta chains below all came from one sample that was sequenced in a study of patients and donors after allogeneic stem cell transplantation. TCRdb re-called the RT-PCR reads through MiXCR, storing one row per CDR3 protein. The top ten hold roughly 6% of the sample, which has about a million distinct CDR3 sequences, approximately 19% seen once. Sequencing input: blood, either unsorted or a sorted T cell fraction (not recorded which). These receptors were taken from a human donor who was either an allogeneic HSCT recipient or a stem cell or donor lymphocyte infusion donor (not recorded which). It is not recorded whose cells these are; they may come from a transplant donor.

This clonotype was observed a handful of times. V is TRBV5-6 and J is TRBJ2-7; TRBD1 matches at 7 bases. The CDR3 covers 14 residues. V lost 4 bases to trimming and J lost 5 bases; unmatched junction nucleotides: 9. The germline V gene has CDR1 SGHDT and CDR2 YYEEEE. CDR3 in amino acids: CASSLVRGRDEQYF. The CDR3, as DNA: TGTGCCAGCAGCCTAGTAAGGGGGCGAGACGAGCAGTACTTC.

This clonotype was detected many times. The chain combines TRBV18 with TRBJ2-1, with D unclear. Germline-derived CDR1 and CDR2 are KGHSH and LQKENI. V lost 6 bases to trimming and J lost 5 bases, with 5 bases between them. This CDR3 comprises 11 residues. The CDR3 DNA is TGTGCCAGCTCCATCAACAATGAGCAGTTCTTC. As protein: CASSINNEQFF.

The chain links TRBV27 to TRBJ1-6; possible D gene TRBD1, 5 bases. The CDR3 loop spans 15 amino acids. The V gene's germline CDR1 is MNHEY and CDR2 SMNVEV (reference sequence). Trimming shortened V by 6 bases and J by 10 bases, and 19 bases separated the two germline ends. The CDR3 DNA reads as TGTGCCAGCAGCCGAATCCAGACAGTCCCCTCACCCCTCCACTTT. Its translation is CASSRIQTVPSPLHF.

The rearrangement joins TRBV9 to TRBJ2-1; D not resolved. Trimming left V 2 bases short and J 3 bases short, with 6 bases between. Germline CDR1 is SGDLS and CDR2 is YYNGEE. CDR3 size: 13 residues. The CDR3 bases are TGTGCCAGCAGCGTGCGGAACTACAATGAGCAGTTCTTC. It is translated as CASSVRNYNEQFF.

The sample holds a few counts of this clonotype. CDR3 DNA: TGTGCCAGCAGTTTAGCCGGGAGGGCCGTCAGGGAGCTGTTTTTT. Protein product: CASSLAGRAVRELFF. The V and J genes are TRBV27 and TRBJ2-2; 8 bases are shared with TRBD2. The germline V gene has CDR1 MNHEY and CDR2 SMNVEV (reference sequence). V was pared by 2 bases and J by 9 bases, with 8 bases of the junction left unmatched. This CDR3 has 15 amino acids.

This clonotype has a handful of counts. The J gene is TRBJ2-2, the V gene TRBV9; D may be TRBD2 (5 bases). The length of the CDR3 is 15 residues. Germline values: CDR1 SGDLS, CDR2 YYNGEE. Between the trimmed V and J ends, which lost 4 bases and 8 bases, there was a span of 18 bases. The CDR3 DNA sequence: TGTGCCAGCAGCCCCACTCGGCCCGGGGATGGGGAGCTGTTTTTT. Translated: CASSPTRPGDGELFF.

In this sample, this clonotype turned up a few times. The V and J genes are TRBV20-1 and TRBJ1-1, with 8 nucleotides matching TRBD1. The CDR3 consists of 13 residues. Germline CDR1 and CDR2: DFQATT and SNEGSKA (reference sequence). Unmatched junction bases numbered 4, after V lost 1 base and J lost 6 bases. In DNA form, the CDR3 reads TGCAGTGCTAGAGTGCAGGGGGCCGCTGAAGCTTTCTTT. Translation: CSARVQGAAEAFF.

This clonotype was seen more than once but under ten times. The V and J genes are TRBV24-1 and TRBJ1-2, with 10 bases matching TRBD1. CDR1 is KGHDR, CDR2 SFDVKD, per germline. CDR3 length: 13 amino acids. V was pared by 3 bases and J by 10 bases, with 4 bases of the junction left unmatched. Written as DNA, the CDR3 is TGTGCCACCAGTGATCGGGGACAGGGGTCCTACACCTTC. Translation: CATSDRGQGSYTF.